This TCR beta chain was sequenced in a study of technical replicates of blood from a few donors. The CDR3 has 11 amino acids. Germline assignment: CDR1 SGHDT and CDR2 YYEEEE. Trimming cost V 4 bases and J 8 bases, with 9 bases left between them. The data were produced by immunoSEQ multiplex PCR, yet TCRdb's version contains in-frame clones alone and is incomplete. Among tens of thousands of clones listed, approximately 90% were seen once. This TCR came from a human donor in good health. The sample consisted of T cells isolated from PBMCs. The chain couples TRBV5-6 to TRBJ1-1; D unresolved. The CDR3 nucleotides are TGTGCCAGCAGCCTGGGAGTAGAAGCTTTCTTT. This encodes CASSLGVEAFF.